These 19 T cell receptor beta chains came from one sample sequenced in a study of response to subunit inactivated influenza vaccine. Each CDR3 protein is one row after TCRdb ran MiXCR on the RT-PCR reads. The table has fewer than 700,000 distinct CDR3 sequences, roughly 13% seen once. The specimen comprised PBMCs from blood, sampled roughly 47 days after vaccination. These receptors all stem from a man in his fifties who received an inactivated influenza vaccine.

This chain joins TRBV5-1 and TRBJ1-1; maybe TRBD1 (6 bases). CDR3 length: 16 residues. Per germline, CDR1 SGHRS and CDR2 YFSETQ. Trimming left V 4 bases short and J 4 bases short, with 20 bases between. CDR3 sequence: CASSPNGGTSRTEAFF. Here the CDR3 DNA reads TGCGCCAGCAGCCCCAACGGGGGGACATCTCGCACTGAAGCTTTCTTT.

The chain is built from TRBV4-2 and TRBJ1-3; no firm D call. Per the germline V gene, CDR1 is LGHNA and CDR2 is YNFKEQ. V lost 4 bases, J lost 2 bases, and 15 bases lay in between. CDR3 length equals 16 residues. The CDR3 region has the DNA TGTGCCAGCAGCCTAGGCCCCCATACAACTGGAAACACCATATATTTT. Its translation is CASSLGPHTTGNTIYF.

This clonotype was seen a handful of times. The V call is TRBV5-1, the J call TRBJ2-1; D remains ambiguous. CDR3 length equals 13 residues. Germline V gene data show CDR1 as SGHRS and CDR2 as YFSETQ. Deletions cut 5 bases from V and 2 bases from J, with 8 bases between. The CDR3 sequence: CASRVDTYNEQFF. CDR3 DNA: TGCGCCAGCAGGGTGGATACCTACAATGAGCAGTTCTTC.

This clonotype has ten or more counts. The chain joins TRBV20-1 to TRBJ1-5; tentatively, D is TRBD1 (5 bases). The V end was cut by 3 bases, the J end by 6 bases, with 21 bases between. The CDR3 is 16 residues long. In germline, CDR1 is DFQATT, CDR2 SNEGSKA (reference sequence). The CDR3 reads CSARTGGSMGSQPQHF. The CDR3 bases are TGCAGTGCTAGGACCGGGGGGAGTATGGGTAGTCAGCCCCAGCATTTT.

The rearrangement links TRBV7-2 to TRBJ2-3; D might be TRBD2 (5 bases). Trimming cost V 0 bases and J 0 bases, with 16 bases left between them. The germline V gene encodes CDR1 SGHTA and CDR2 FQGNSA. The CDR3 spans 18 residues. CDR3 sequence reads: CASSLAQVSRTSTDTQYF. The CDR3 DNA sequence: TGTGCCAGCAGCTTAGCGCAGGTTTCGCGGACTAGCACAGATACGCAGTATTTT.

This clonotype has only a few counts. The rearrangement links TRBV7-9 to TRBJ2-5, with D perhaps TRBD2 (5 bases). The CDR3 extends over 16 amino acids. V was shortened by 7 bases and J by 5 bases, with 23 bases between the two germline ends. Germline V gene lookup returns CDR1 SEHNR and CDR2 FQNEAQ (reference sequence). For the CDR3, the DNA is TGTGCCAGCACCCTCTTGAGAGGGCGCGCGTGGGAGACCCAGTACTTC. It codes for CASTLLRGRAWETQYF.

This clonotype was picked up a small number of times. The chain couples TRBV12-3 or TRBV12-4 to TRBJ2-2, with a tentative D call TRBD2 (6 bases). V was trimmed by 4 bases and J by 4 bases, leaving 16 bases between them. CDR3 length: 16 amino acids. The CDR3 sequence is CASSWDSPLGTGELFF. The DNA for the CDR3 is TGTGCCAGCAGTTGGGACTCCCCTTTGGGCACCGGGGAGCTGTTTTTT.

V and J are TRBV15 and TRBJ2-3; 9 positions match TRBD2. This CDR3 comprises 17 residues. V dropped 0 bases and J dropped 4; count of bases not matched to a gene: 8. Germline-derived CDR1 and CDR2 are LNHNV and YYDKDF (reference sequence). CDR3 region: CATSRDISGGGADTQYF. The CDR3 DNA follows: TGTGCCACCAGCAGAGATATTAGCGGGGGAGGTGCAGATACGCAGTATTTT.

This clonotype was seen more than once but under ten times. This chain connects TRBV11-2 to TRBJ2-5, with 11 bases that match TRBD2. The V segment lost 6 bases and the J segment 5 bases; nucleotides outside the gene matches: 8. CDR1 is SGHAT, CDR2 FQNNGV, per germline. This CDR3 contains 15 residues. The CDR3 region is CASRFSGRAKETQYF. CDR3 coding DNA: TGTGCCAGCAGATTTAGCGGGAGGGCCAAGGAGACCCAGTACTTC.

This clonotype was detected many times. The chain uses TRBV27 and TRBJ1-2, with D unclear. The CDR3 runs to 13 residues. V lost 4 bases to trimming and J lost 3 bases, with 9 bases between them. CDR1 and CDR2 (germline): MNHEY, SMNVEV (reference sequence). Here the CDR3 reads CASSSGLYYGYTF. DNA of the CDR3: TGTGCCAGCAGTTCCGGGCTTTACTATGGCTACACCTTC.

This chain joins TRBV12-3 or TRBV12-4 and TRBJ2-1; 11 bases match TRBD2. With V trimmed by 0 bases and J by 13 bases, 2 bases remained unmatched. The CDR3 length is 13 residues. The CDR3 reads CASSLASGGAQFF. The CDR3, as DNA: TGTGCCAGCAGTTTAGCTAGCGGGGGGGCCCAGTTCTTC.

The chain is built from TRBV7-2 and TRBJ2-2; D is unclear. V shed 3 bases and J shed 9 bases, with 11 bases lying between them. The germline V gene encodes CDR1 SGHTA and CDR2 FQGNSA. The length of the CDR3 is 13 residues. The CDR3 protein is CASSLANVRELFF. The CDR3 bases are TGTGCCAGCAGCTTGGCAAATGTCAGGGAGCTGTTTTTT.

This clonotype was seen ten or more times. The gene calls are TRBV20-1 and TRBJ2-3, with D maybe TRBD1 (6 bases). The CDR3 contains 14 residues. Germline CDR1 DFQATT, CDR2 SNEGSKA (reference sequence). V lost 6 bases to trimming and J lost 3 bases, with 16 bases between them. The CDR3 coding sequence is TGCAGTGCCCCAGGGGCCCCTGGGACAGATACGCAGTATTTT. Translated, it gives CSAPGAPGTDTQYF.

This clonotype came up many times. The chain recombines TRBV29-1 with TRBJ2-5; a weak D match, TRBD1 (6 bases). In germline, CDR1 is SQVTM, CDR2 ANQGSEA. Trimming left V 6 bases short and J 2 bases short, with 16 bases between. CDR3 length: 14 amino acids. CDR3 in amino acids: CSVAQSGTQETQYF. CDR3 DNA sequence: TGCAGCGTCGCCCAGTCGGGGACACAAGAGACCCAGTACTTC.

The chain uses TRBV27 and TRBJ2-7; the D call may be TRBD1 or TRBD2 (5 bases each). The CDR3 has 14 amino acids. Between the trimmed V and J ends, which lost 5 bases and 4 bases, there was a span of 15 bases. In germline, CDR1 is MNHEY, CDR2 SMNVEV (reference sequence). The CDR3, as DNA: TGTGCCAGCAGTCCGTACCCGAGGGGTTACGAGCAGTACTTC. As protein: CASSPYPRGYEQYF.

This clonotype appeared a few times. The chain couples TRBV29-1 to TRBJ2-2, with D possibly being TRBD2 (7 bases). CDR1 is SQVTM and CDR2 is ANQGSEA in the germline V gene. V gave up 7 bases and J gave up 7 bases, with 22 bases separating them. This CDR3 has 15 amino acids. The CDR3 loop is CSASMGGARSGELFF. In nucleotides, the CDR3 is TGCAGCGCCTCAATGGGGGGGGCAAGGAGCGGGGAGCTGTTTTTT.

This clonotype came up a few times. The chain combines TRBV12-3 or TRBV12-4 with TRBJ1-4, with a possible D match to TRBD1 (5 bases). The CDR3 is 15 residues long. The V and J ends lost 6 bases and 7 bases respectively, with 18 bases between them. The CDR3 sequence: CASRSDSIGGEKLFF. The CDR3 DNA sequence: TGTGCCAGCAGATCCGACAGTATTGGGGGTGAAAAACTGTTTTTT.

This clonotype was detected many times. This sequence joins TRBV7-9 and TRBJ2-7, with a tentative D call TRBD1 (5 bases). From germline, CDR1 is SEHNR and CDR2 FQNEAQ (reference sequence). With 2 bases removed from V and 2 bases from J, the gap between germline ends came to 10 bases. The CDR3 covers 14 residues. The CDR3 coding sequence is TGTGCCAGCAGCTTAACCCAGGGTACCTACGAGCAGTACTTC. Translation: CASSLTQGTYEQYF.

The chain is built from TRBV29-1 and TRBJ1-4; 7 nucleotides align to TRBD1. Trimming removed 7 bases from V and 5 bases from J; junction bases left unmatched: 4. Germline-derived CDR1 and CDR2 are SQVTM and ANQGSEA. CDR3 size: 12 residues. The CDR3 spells CSARQGNEKLFF. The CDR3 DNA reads TGCAGCGCACGACAGGGAAATGAAAAACTGTTTTTT.